One sample yielded the 14 T cell receptor beta chains listed below, sequenced in a study of HIV-infected children after antiretroviral therapy interruption. RNA-based 3' RACE libraries used unique molecular identifiers. TCRdb re-analysed the 3' RACE reads in MiXCR, keeping a single row per CDR3 protein. The repertoire holds approximately 89,000 distinct CDR3 sequences, with roughly 6.4% as singletons. This sample's treatment: PENTA 11 planned treatment interruption arm or continuous ART arm. The specimen was CD45RA+ CD4+ T cells from PBMCs, pooled from several time points, collected from a donor given antiretroviral therapy, either interrupted or continuous. The subset was: naive CD4+ CD45RA+ CD45RO- T cells. Source of these receptors: a pool of human donors with HIV.

The rearrangement links TRBV6-1 to TRBJ2-7, with 7 bases aligning to TRBD2. Germline lookup yields CDR1 MNHNS and CDR2 SASEGT. V lost 6 bases and J lost 10; bases outside the gene matches: 21. The CDR3 runs 16 residues. This chain's CDR3 is CASRDTAGTSSYEQYF. The CDR3 DNA is TGTGCCAGCAGGGACACAGCGGGGACGAGCTCCTATGAACAGTACTTC.

The sample holds a few counts of this clonotype. V usage is TRBV6-1 and J usage is TRBJ2-3; D is possibly TRBD2 (6 bases). CDR3 length: 12 residues. The ends were cut back, 3 bases at V and 9 bases at J, with 10 bases in the middle. CDR1 is MNHNS, CDR2 SASEGT, per germline. CDR3 protein: CASSETRKTQYF. DNA for the CDR3: TGTGCCAGCAGTGAGACTAGAAAAACGCAGTATTTT.

This clonotype was counted at least ten times. The CDR3 spells CASSLVSGGIHNEQFF. CDR3 sequence (DNA): TGCGCCAGCAGCTTGGTTAGCGGGGGGATACACAATGAGCAGTTCTTC. The rearrangement links TRBV5-1 to TRBJ2-1; 10 bases agree with TRBD2. The CDR3 has 16 residues. The junction had 5 bases not matched to a gene; V was cut back by 0 bases and J by 5 bases. Germline V gene sequence: CDR1 SGHRS, CDR2 YFSETQ.

This clonotype was observed many times. The DNA of the CDR3 is TGTGCCAGCAGTGCCAGGACTAGCGGGAGGGCCTACAATGAGCAGTTCTTC. It encodes CASSARTSGRAYNEQFF. V is TRBV27 and J is TRBJ2-1; 15 bases agree with TRBD2. In germline, CDR1 is MNHEY, CDR2 SMNVEV (reference sequence). The trim removed 5 bases at V and 2 bases at J, leaving 4 bases unmatched. The CDR3 runs 17 residues.

This clonotype was picked up a small number of times. J is TRBJ1-5 and V is TRBV12-5; D might be TRBD1 (6 bases). Looked up from germline, CDR1 is LGHNT and CDR2 is FRNRAP. This CDR3 is 18 amino acids long. The V and J ends lost 3 bases and 2 bases respectively, with 20 bases between them. The CDR3 spells CASGFSGQSLGGNQPQHF. The CDR3 DNA is TGTGCTAGTGGTTTTTCAGGACAGTCTCTCGGAGGCAATCAGCCCCAGCATTTT.

This clonotype came up many times. This chain joins TRBV2 and TRBJ1-2; D is perhaps TRBD1 (5 bases). The CDR3 contains 14 residues. Germline CDR1 and CDR2: SNHLY and FYNNEI. The germline V and J ends were trimmed by 1 base and 4 bases, with 10 bases remaining between them. This chain's CDR3 is CASSEGFQGYGYTF. CDR3 coding DNA: TGTGCCAGCAGTGAAGGGTTCCAGGGCTATGGCTACACCTTC.

In its sample, this clonotype was seen many times. V and J are TRBV19 and TRBJ2-3; 13 bases are a match to TRBD2. J gave up 3 bases and V 5 bases, and 2 bases lay outside the gene matches. Germline CDR1 reads LNHDA; CDR2 reads SQIVND (reference sequence). CDR3 length equals 15 residues. CDR3 nucleotides: TGTGCCAGTAGTGGGGGACTAGCGGGAACAGATACGCAGTATTTT. Residues: CASSGGLAGTDTQYF. The whole variable domain, filled in from reference TRBV19 and TRBJ2-3, reads DGGITQSPKYLFRKEGQNVTLSCEQNLNHDAMYWYRQDPGQGLRLIYYSQIVNDFQKGDIAEGYSVSREKKESFPLTVTSAQKNPTAFYLCASSGGLAGTDTQYFGPGTRLTVL.

This clonotype came up many times. This rearrangement joins TRBV4-1 to TRBJ1-6; D not resolved. The CDR3 contains 16 residues. V lost 2 bases to trimming and J lost 10 bases, with 18 bases between them. In germline, CDR1 is MGHRA, CDR2 YSYEKL. The CDR3 DNA follows: TGCGCCAGCAGCCAACTTCCGGTTGTGTTGAGCTCACCCCTCCACTTT. It yields the protein CASSQLPVVLSSPLHF.

This clonotype was counted ten times or more. The J gene is TRBJ2-7, the V gene TRBV20-1; the match to TRBD1 covers 8 bases. J was trimmed by 6 bases and V by 7 bases; bases with no gene match: 11. In germline, CDR1 is DFQATT, CDR2 SNEGSKA (reference sequence). The CDR3 is made up of 13 amino acids. The CDR3 loop is CSVLRTGTGEQYF. CDR3 DNA sequence: TGCAGTGTTTTAAGGACAGGGACGGGCGAGCAGTACTTC.

This sequence joins TRBV12-3 or TRBV12-4 and TRBJ1-2; TRBD1 is a possible D gene (5 bases). V lost 2 bases, J lost 8 bases, and 12 bases lay in between. The CDR3 loop spans 13 amino acids. CDR3: CASSLSTGLGYTF. The CDR3 nucleotides are TGTGCCAGCAGTTTAAGTACAGGACTGGGCTACACCTTC.

The sample holds many counts of this clonotype. The chain couples TRBV20-1 to TRBJ1-2; tentative D call: TRBD1 (6 bases). Germline V gives CDR1 DFQATT, CDR2 SNEGSKA (reference sequence). There are 14 residues in the CDR3. V gave up 6 bases and J gave up 4 bases, with 18 bases separating them. This CDR3 reads CSAETARGGYGYTF. The CDR3 DNA reads as TGCAGTGCAGAGACGGCCCGAGGGGGCTATGGCTACACCTTC.

In this sample, this clonotype turned up many times. The gene calls are TRBV25-1 and TRBJ2-3, with D tentatively TRBD1 (6 bases). The CDR3 is 15 amino acids. V was clipped by 6 bases and J by 4 bases, with 17 bases between them. From germline, CDR1 is MGHDK and CDR2 SYGVNS. The CDR3 is CASRMDSRSSDTQYF. CDR3 nucleotide sequence: TGTGCCAGCAGGATGGACAGCCGTTCTTCAGATACGCAGTATTTT.

This clonotype was recorded many times. V usage is TRBV12-3 or TRBV12-4 and J usage is TRBJ2-7; possibly TRBD1 for D (6 bases). The CDR3 spans 14 residues. V lost 1 base and J 5 bases, leaving 12 bases between the germline ends. This chain's CDR3 is CASSLGTGTNEQYF. The DNA for the CDR3 is TGTGCCAGCAGTTTAGGAACAGGGACCAACGAGCAGTACTTC.

This clonotype appeared many times. In DNA, the CDR3 is TGTGCCACCAGCAGAGACAGGGTTAGACAGCCCCAGCATTTT. It translates to CATSRDRVRQPQHF. V gene TRBV15 combines with J gene TRBJ1-5, with D possibly being TRBD1 (5 bases). The length of the CDR3 is 14 residues. V lost 0 bases, J lost 7 bases, and 10 bases lay in between. Germline V lookup: CDR1 LNHNV, CDR2 YYDKDF (reference sequence).